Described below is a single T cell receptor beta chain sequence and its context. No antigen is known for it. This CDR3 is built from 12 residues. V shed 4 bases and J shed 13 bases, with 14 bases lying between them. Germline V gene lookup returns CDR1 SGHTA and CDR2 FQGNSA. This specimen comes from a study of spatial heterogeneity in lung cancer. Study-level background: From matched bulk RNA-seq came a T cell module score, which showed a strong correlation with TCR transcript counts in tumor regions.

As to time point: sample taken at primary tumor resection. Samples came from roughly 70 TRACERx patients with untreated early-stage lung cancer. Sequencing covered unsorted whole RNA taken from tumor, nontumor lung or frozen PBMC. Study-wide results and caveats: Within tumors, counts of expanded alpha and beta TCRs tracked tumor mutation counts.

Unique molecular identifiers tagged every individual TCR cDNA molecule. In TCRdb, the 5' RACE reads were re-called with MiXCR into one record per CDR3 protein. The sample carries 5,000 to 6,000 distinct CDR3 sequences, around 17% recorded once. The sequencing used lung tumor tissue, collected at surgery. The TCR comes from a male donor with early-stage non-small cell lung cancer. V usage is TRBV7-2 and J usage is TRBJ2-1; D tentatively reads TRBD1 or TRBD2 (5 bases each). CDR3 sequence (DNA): TGTGCCAGCAGCTCAGGGACGCCCGGACAGTTCTTC. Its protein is CASSSGTPGQFF.